This T cell receptor (beta chain) was sequenced during a study of blood T cell repertoires in COVID-19. This clone was seen a handful of times. In germline, CDR1 is KGHSH, CDR2 LQKENI. CDR3 length: 15 residues. J gave up 7 bases and V 0 bases, and 2 bases lay outside the gene matches. Profiled with immunoSEQ multiplex PCR; TCRdb holds only in-frame clones, not every one. The repertoire holds about 220,000 clones, with roughly four fifths as singletons. The chain links TRBV18 to TRBJ1-6; 8 bases match TRBD1. Material: peripheral blood. This receptor was obtained from a woman of 80 years or more with COVID-19, enrolled during active disease. The CDR3 protein is CASSPPQGDNSPLHF. The CDR3 DNA is TGTGCCAGCTCACCACCACAGGGGGACAATTCACCCCTCCACTTT.